This TCR beta chain comes out of a study of early T cells in non-severe SARS-CoV-2 infection. Study details: Chains stayed unpaired after sequencing of bulk RNA from unsorted whole blood. Study conclusions and caveats: Matching against VDJdb likely underestimated virus-specific expansions, favoring anti-spike CD8.

Unique molecular identifiers were attached to individual cDNA molecules. TCRdb reanalysed the 5' RACE reads using MiXCR and keeps one entry per CDR3 protein. In the table there are roughly 30,000 distinct CDR3 sequences, roughly 4.7% of which are singletons. This clonotype was seen only a few times. What it recognizes is unknown. The origin of this receptor is an adult who was a healthcare worker with PCR-confirmed SARS-CoV-2 infection or an uninfected control (not recorded which). Sequenced: whole blood.

CDR3 nucleotide sequence: TGCGCCAGCACCCCGGATGACTACGAGCAGTACTTC. It specifies CASTPDDYEQYF. The V call is TRBV5-1, the J call TRBJ2-7; no reliable D call. CDR1 is SGHRS and CDR2 is YFSETQ in the germline V gene. The CDR3 totals 12 residues. The V gene lost 6 bases and the J gene lost 3 bases, with 10 bases spanning the gap.